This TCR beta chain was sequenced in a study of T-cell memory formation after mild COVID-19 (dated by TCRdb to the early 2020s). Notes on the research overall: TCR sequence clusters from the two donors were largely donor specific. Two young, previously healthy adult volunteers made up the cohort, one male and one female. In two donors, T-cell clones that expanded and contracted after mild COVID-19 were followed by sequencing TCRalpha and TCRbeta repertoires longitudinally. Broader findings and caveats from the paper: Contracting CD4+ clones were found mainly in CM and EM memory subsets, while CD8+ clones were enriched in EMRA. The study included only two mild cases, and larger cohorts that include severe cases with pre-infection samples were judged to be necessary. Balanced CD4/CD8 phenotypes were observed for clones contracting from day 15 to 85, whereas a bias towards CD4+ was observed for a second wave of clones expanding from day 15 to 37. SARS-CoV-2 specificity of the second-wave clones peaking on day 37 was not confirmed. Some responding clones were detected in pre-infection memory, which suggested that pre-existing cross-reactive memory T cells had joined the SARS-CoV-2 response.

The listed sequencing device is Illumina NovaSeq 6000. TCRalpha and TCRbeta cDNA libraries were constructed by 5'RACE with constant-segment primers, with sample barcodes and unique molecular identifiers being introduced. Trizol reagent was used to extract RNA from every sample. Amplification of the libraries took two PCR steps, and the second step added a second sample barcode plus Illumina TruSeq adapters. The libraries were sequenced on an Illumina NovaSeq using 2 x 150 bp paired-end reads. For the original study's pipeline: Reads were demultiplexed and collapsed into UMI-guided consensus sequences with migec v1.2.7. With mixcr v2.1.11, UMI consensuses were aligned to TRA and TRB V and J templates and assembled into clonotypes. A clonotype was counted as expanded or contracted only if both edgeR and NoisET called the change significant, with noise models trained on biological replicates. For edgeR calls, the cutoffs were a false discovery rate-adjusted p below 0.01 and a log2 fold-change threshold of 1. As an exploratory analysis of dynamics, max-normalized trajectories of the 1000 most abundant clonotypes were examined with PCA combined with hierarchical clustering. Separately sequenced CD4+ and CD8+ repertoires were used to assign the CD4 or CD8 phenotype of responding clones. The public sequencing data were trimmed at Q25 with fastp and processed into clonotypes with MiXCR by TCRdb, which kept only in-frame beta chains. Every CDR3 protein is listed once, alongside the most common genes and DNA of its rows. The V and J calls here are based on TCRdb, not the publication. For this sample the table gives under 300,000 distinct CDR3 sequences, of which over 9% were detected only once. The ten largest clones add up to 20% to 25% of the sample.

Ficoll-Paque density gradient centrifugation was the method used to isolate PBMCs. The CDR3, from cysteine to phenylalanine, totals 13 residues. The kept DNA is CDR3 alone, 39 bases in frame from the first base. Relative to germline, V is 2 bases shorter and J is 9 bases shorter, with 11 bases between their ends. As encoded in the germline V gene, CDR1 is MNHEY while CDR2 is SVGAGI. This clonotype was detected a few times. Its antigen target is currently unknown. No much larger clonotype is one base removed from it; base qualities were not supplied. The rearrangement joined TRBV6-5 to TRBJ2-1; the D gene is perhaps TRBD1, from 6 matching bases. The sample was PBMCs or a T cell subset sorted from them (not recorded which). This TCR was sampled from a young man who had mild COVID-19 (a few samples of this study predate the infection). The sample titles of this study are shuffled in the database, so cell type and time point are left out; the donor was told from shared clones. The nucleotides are TGTGCCAGCAGTTACCGTCCCAGGGGTGAGCAGTTCTTC. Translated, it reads CASSYRPRGEQFF.